This T cell receptor (beta chain) was identified during a study of T cells after yellow fever vaccination. From the 5' RACE reads, TCRdb called clonotypes with MiXCR, one entry per CDR3 protein. The profile shows about 400,000 distinct CDR3 sequences, under 7.5% of them singletons. A few counts support this clonotype. The CDR3 is made up of 12 amino acids. J lost 3 bases, V lost 4 bases, and 0 bases had no gene match. The germline CDR1 and CDR2 sequences are GTSNPN and SVGIG (reference sequence). This TCR came from a man aged 30 to 39 who received the YFV17D yellow fever vaccine. This chain links TRBV30 with TRBJ2-1; 7 nucleotides match TRBD2. The sequenced sample was PBMCs, obtained 5 days after the yellow fever booster vaccination. The chain's CDR3 is CAWKRDYNEQFF. CDR3 in DNA: TGTGCCTGGAAGCGGGACTACAATGAGCAGTTCTTC.